Listed here are 12 T cell receptor beta chains from one sample, sequenced in a study of T cell clusters in autoimmune cytopenias. TRB was amplified by touch-down multiplex PCR, primer pools A and B combined. TCRdb re-called the multiplex PCR reads; every CDR3 protein appears as one record, without DNA. This repertoire comprises about 6,100 distinct CDR3 sequences; its ten largest clones make up around 8%. Some 34,000 genome equivalents of blood DNA were amplified for TRB. Separately, the same data were catalogued under a study of T cell repertoires in aging, cancer and after chemotherapy.

The sample consisted of peripheral blood. These receptors were obtained from a human donor in good health.

This sequence joins TRBV5-4 and TRBJ1-6; TCRdb's D call of TRBD1 is untestable without DNA. CDR3 length equals 14 residues. Germline V gene sequence: CDR1 SGHNT, CDR2 YYREEE (reference sequence). The CDR3 region is CASRWTGENSPLHF.

This clonotype ranks as medium-sized (0.01 to 0.1%) in terms of frequency. The chain combines TRBV5-6 with TRBJ2-2; TCRdb selects TRBD2, and the lack of DNA leaves this call unchecked. This CDR3 has 15 residues. Germline-derived CDR1 and CDR2 are SGHDT and YYEEEE. CDR3: CASSSSGGRTGELFF. The full variable domain, rest sourced from reference TRBV5-6 and TRBJ2-2, is DAGVTQSPTHLIKTRGQQVTLRCSPKSGHDTVSWYQQALGQGPQFIFQYYEEEERQRGNFPDRFSGHQFPNYSSELNVNALLLGDSALYLCASSSSGGRTGELFFGEGSRLTVL.

This clonotype is medium-sized by frequency. The rearrangement uses TRBV6-5 and TRBJ2-2; as DNA is missing, the TRBD1 call by TCRdb cannot be tested. Looked up from germline, CDR1 is MNHEY and CDR2 is SVGAGI. This CDR3 has 14 residues. The CDR3 reads CASSWTGGTGELFF.

By frequency, this clonotype is medium-sized. The rearrangement links TRBV19 to TRBJ2-7; no DNA is available, so the TRBD2 call from TCRdb remains unchecked. Per germline, CDR1 LNHDA and CDR2 SQIVND (reference sequence). The CDR3 is made up of 14 amino acids. CDR3 in amino acids: CASSLRGADYEQYF.

The gene calls are TRBV10-3 and TRBJ1-3; TCRdb proposes TRBD1, but this gene call is untestable without DNA. The length of the CDR3 is 16 residues. In germline, CDR1 is ENHRY, CDR2 SYGVKD. Here the CDR3 reads CAILDGTGSTGNTIYF.

This chain connects TRBV20-1 to TRBJ1-2. Germline values: CDR1 DFQATT, CDR2 SNEGSKA (reference sequence). The CDR3 covers 12 residues. CDR3 loop: CSARTDGYGYTF.

This chain joins TRBV20-1 and TRBJ2-2; no DNA is available, so the TRBD1 call from TCRdb remains unchecked. From germline, CDR1 is DFQATT and CDR2 SNEGSKA (reference sequence). The CDR3 has 14 residues. The CDR3 protein is CSARAGHNTGELFF.

Considering frequency, this clonotype is medium-sized. The V call is TRBV30, the J call TRBJ2-5; the D call of TRBD2 rests on TCRdb alone, since no DNA is present to check it. Germline loops: CDR1 GTSNPN, CDR2 SVGIG (reference sequence). The CDR3 spans 14 residues. CDR3 in amino acids: CAWSLSGRAETQYF.

The J gene is TRBJ1-1, the V gene TRBV28. Germline values: CDR1 MDHEN, CDR2 SYDVKM. CDR3 length equals 11 residues. CDR3 residues: CASSLGLEAFF.

The chain combines TRBV20-1 with TRBJ2-7; no DNA is available, so the TRBD2 call from TCRdb remains unchecked. The CDR3 is 17 amino acids. Germline CDR1 and CDR2: DFQATT and SNEGSKA (reference sequence). The CDR3 sequence is CSARVDSAVTTYAEQYF.

V and J are TRBV4-1 and TRBJ2-2; TCRdb's D gene call, TRBD1, goes unchecked for lack of DNA. The CDR3 covers 14 residues. Germline V lookup: CDR1 MGHRA, CDR2 YSYEKL. CDR3 loop: CASSPPGINGELFF.

This rearrangement joins TRBV20-1 to TRBJ2-5; the D call of TRBD1 rests on TCRdb alone, since no DNA is present to check it. The CDR3 consists of 14 residues. Germline loops: CDR1 DFQATT, CDR2 SNEGSKA (reference sequence). CDR3 amino acids: CSARGGQVWETQYF.